Here is one T cell receptor (beta chain) with its context. V trimming: 2 bases; J trimming: 7 bases; junction bases outside the gene matches: 9. The CDR3 sequence is 15 residues long. The germline V gene encodes CDR1 MNHEY and CDR2 SMNVEV (reference sequence). The entry originates in a study of blood T cell repertoires in COVID-19. Data came from immunoSEQ multiplex PCR; TCRdb stores just in-frame clones and leaves some out. The top ten clones hold roughly 14% of a sample with fewer than 250,000 clones, 88% of them seen once. The sequence was obtained from a woman between 50 and 59 years old with acute COVID-19. The sequenced sample consisted of PBMCs or T cells enriched from blood (not recorded which). The genes are TRBV27 and TRBJ2-7; TRBD2 agrees at 9 bases. CDR3 nucleotides: TGTGCCAGCAGTTTAGACGGCGGGAGGGCCGGGGAGCAGTACTTC. As protein: CASSLDGGRAGEQYF.